Each of the 30 T cell receptor beta chains below was sequenced from the same sample in a study of neoadjuvant anti-PD-1 for oral cavity cancer. Here immunoSEQ multiplex PCR was the method, and the copy in TCRdb shows in-frame clones only, minus some. The sample lists tens of thousands of clones; around 88% were seen once. The source material was PBMCs, sampled before nivolumab (anti-PD-1) treatment. These receptors all stem from a person aged 35-79 years with oral cavity squamous cell carcinoma.

This chain connects TRBV6-1 to TRBJ2-4; 8 bases are shared with TRBD2. The CDR3 extends over 16 amino acids. Trimming took 1 base from V and 6 from J; bases not matched to a gene: 8. Looked up from germline, CDR1 is MNHNS and CDR2 is SASEGT. The CDR3 DNA is TGTGCCAGCAGTGAAGTAGCGGGGACGGTTAGAAACATTCAGTACTTC. This sequence encodes CASSEVAGTVRNIQYF.

The genes are TRBV29-1 and TRBJ2-7, with 12 bases matching TRBD1. Germline V lookup: CDR1 SQVTM, CDR2 ANQGSEA. The junction had 8 bases not matched to a gene; V was cut back by 6 bases and J by 5 bases. The CDR3 length is 14 residues. The CDR3 sequence is CSVAGTGGHNEQYF. Written as DNA, the CDR3 is TGCAGCGTGGCCGGGACAGGGGGCCATAACGAGCAGTACTTC.

The chain joins TRBV7-8 to TRBJ2-2, with D maybe TRBD2 (5 bases). The CDR3 is made up of 15 amino acids. Germline V gene lookup returns CDR1 SGHVS and CDR2 FQNEAQ. The ends were cut back, 2 bases at V and 5 bases at J, with 12 bases in the middle. The CDR3 loop is CASSLRRLITGELFF. The CDR3 nucleotides read TGTGCCAGCAGCTTAAGAAGACTAATAACCGGGGAGCTGTTTTTT.

The rearrangement joins TRBV25-1 to TRBJ2-7; no reliable D call. CDR1 and CDR2 (germline): MGHDK, SYGVNS. The CDR3 loop spans 11 amino acids. Trimming removed 4 bases at V and 4 bases at J, with 5 bases between. The CDR3 DNA is TGTGCCAGCAGTGGCGTTTACGAGCAGTACTTC. Translated: CASSGVYEQYF.

This rearrangement joins TRBV29-1 to TRBJ2-7; 8 bases match TRBD2. V lost 6 bases and J lost 3; bases outside the gene matches: 4. This CDR3 contains 12 residues. Germline V lookup: CDR1 SQVTM, CDR2 ANQGSEA. CDR3 protein: CSVRTSGYEQYF. The CDR3 nucleotides read TGCAGCGTAAGAACTAGCGGCTACGAGCAGTACTTC.

The chain couples TRBV15 to TRBJ2-7, with TRBD2 as a possible D gene (5 bases). Trimming took off 2 bases at V and 6 bases at J, with 20 bases between the two ends. The germline gives CDR1 LNHNV, CDR2 YYDKDF (reference sequence). This CDR3 has 16 residues. The CDR3 sequence is CATSRLPPGFSGEQYF. Here the CDR3 DNA reads TGTGCCACCAGCAGATTACCACCCGGTTTCAGCGGCGAGCAGTACTTC.

This clone appeared many times. V is TRBV30 and J is TRBJ2-4, with 7 bases that match TRBD1. Trimming cost V 8 bases and J 0 bases; bases outside gene matches: 13. CDR3 length equals 16 residues. The V gene's germline CDR1 is GTSNPN and CDR2 SVGIG (reference sequence). The CDR3 sequence is CAHSGGANLAKNIQYF. As DNA, the CDR3 is TGTGCCCATTCAGGGGGTGCCAATCTAGCCAAAAACATTCAGTACTTC.

V is TRBV5-1 and J is TRBJ2-1; 9 bases fit TRBD1. This CDR3 spans 15 amino acids. V lost 4 bases and J lost 2; bases outside the gene matches: 4. Germline assignment: CDR1 SGHRS and CDR2 YFSETQ. DNA of the CDR3: TGCGCCAGCAGCAAGACAGGGGGAACCTACAATGAGCAGTTCTTC. This sequence encodes CASSKTGGTYNEQFF.

The J gene is TRBJ2-5, the V gene TRBV5-1; D is unclear. Germline-derived CDR1 and CDR2 are SGHRS and YFSETQ. Trimming took 5 bases from V and 1 from J, leaving 18 bases between them. The CDR3 extends over 16 amino acids. CDR3 bases: TGCGCCAGCAGTCCTACACCAACAGAATTCCAAGAGACCCAGTACTTC. This codes for CASSPTPTEFQETQYF.

V usage is TRBV6-5 and J usage is TRBJ2-5; no firm D call. CDR1 MNHEY and CDR2 SVGAGI come from the germline V gene. This CDR3 region has 11 residues. V was trimmed by 6 bases and J by 4 bases, leaving 6 bases between them. The CDR3: CASRGSETQYF. CDR3 DNA: TGTGCCAGCAGGGGGTCAGAGACCCAGTACTTC.

The CDR3 region is CAWSLLTGDQPQHF. The CDR3 coding sequence is TGTGCCTGGAGCCTATTAACAGGAGATCAGCCCCAGCATTTT. V is TRBV30 and J is TRBJ1-5, with a weak D call TRBD1 (5 bases). V dropped 3 bases and J dropped 5 bases, with 14 bases sitting between them. Per the germline V gene, CDR1 is GTSNPN and CDR2 is SVGIG (reference sequence). This CDR3 has 14 residues. Based on the CDR3 plus reference TRBV30 and TRBJ1-5, the full variable domain is SQTIHQWPATLVQPVGSPLSLECTVEGTSNPNLYWYRQAAGRGLQLLFYSVGIGQISSEVPQNLSASRPQDRQFILSSKKLLLSDSGFYLCAWSLLTGDQPQHFGDGTRLSIL.

CDR3 nucleotides: TGTGCCAGCAGATCACAGGGACTGCTGAACACTGAAGCTTTCTTT. It is translated as CASRSQGLLNTEAFF. The chain uses TRBV5-4 and TRBJ1-1; TRBD1 is a possible D gene (6 bases). V was clipped by 5 bases and J by 0 bases, with 14 bases between them. The CDR3 loop spans 15 amino acids. Germline V gene sequence: CDR1 SGHNT, CDR2 YYREEE (reference sequence).

The J gene is TRBJ2-1, the V gene TRBV2; D ambiguous. Germline V gives CDR1 SNHLY, CDR2 FYNNEI. Trimming shortened V by 7 bases and J by 4 bases, and 5 bases separated the two germline ends. The CDR3 has 11 residues. CDR3: CASNRYNEQFF. Written as DNA, the CDR3 is TGTGCCAGCAACCGTTACAATGAGCAGTTCTTC. The whole variable domain, remainder taken from reference TRBV2 and TRBJ2-1, is EPEVTQTPSHQVTQMGQEVILRCVPISNHLYFYWYRQILGQKVEFLVSFYNNEISEKSEIFDDQFSVERPDGSNFTLKIRSTKLEDSAMYFCASNRYNEQFFGPGTRLTVL.

The chain is built from TRBV7-3 and TRBJ2-3, with D possibly being TRBD2 (6 bases). Germline values: CDR1 SGHTA, CDR2 FQGTGA. The V end lost 0 bases, the J end lost 9 bases, and 16 bases lay between the germline ends. This CDR3 has 15 amino acids. CDR3 sequence: CASSLTYGGRWTQYF. CDR3 sequence (DNA): TGTGCCAGCAGCTTAACGTATGGGGGGAGGTGGACGCAGTATTTT.

J is TRBJ1-1 and V is TRBV2; tentative D call: TRBD1 (6 bases). With 11 bases removed from V and 8 bases from J, the gap between germline ends came to 18 bases. The CDR3 length is 12 residues. The germline V gene has CDR1 SNHLY and CDR2 FYNNEI. In DNA, the CDR3 is TGTGCCTCACAGGGAATCGACAGGGAAGCTTTCTTT. It specifies CASQGIDREAFF.

The chain uses TRBV6-1 and TRBJ2-3; D is possibly TRBD1 or TRBD2 (6 bases each). Per the germline V gene, CDR1 is MNHNS and CDR2 is SASEGT. The CDR3 extends over 15 amino acids. V was pared by 6 bases and J by 7 bases, with 20 bases between. Here the CDR3 DNA reads TGTGCCAGCAGCCAGATTAGGGGGGAAATGAATACGCAGTATTTT. Amino acid sequence: CASSQIRGEMNTQYF.

The chain employs TRBV2 and TRBJ2-1; D might be TRBD2 (5 bases). Germline-derived CDR1 and CDR2 are SNHLY and FYNNEI. The CDR3 spans 11 residues. The V and J ends lost 8 bases and 7 bases respectively, with 9 bases between them. The CDR3 DNA is TGTGCCAGCGGTCCGGGGAATGAGCAGTTCTTC. Translating it yields CASGPGNEQFF.

The chain couples TRBV5-6 to TRBJ1-1; TRBD1 aligns across 8 bases. V shed 0 bases and J 4 bases; nucleotides not matched to a gene: 11. This CDR3 has 17 amino acids. Per germline, CDR1 SGHDT and CDR2 YYEEEE. CDR3 amino acids: CASSLAAGGLFGTEAFF. The CDR3 coding sequence is TGTGCCAGCAGCTTGGCCGCAGGGGGCCTTTTTGGCACTGAAGCTTTCTTT.

The chain combines TRBV5-6 with TRBJ1-3; D remains ambiguous. The CDR3 loop spans 15 amino acids. Germline loops: CDR1 SGHDT, CDR2 YYEEEE. Trimming left V 0 bases short and J 0 bases short, with 7 bases between. CDR3 residues: CASSLVGNSGNTIYF. The CDR3 bases are TGTGCCAGCAGCTTGGTGGGGAACTCTGGAAACACCATATATTTT.

The V and J genes are TRBV25-1 and TRBJ1-6; 7 nucleotides agree with TRBD1. Per the germline V gene, CDR1 is MGHDK and CDR2 is SYGVNS. The CDR3 runs 13 residues. After removal of 3 bases from V and 7 bases from J, the junction contained 0 bases not matched to a gene. The CDR3 spells CASSDRGNSPLHF. The CDR3 region has the DNA TGTGCCAGCAGTGACAGGGGGAATTCACCCCTCCACTTT.

The V and J genes are TRBV4-1 and TRBJ2-1; D assignment may be TRBD1 or TRBD2 (6 bases each). Trimming removed 1 base at V and 9 bases at J, with 10 bases between. The germline CDR1 and CDR2 sequences are MGHRA and YSYEKL. The CDR3 has 13 residues. CDR3 DNA sequence: TGCGCCAGCAGCCAAGTAGGGGGGAGTGAGCAGTTCTTC. Its protein is CASSQVGGSEQFF.

This clone has only a few counts. V and J are TRBV30 and TRBJ1-1; D is uncertain. Deletions cut 5 bases from V and 7 bases from J, with 14 bases between. This CDR3 is built from 12 residues. Per germline, CDR1 GTSNPN and CDR2 SVGIG (reference sequence). The CDR3, as DNA: TGTGCCTGGGAAGATGTGTGGGATGAAGCTTTCTTT. Protein: CAWEDVWDEAFF. Full variable domain (remainder filled in from reference TRBV30 and TRBJ1-1): SQTIHQWPATLVQPVGSPLSLECTVEGTSNPNLYWYRQAAGRGLQLLFYSVGIGQISSEVPQNLSASRPQDRQFILSSKKLLLSDSGFYLCAWEDVWDEAFFGQGTRLTVV.

The J gene is TRBJ2-5, the V gene TRBV25-1, with D perhaps matching TRBD1 or TRBD2 (7 bases each). The CDR3 consists of 17 residues. CDR1 and CDR2 (germline): MGHDK, SYGVNS. V was pared by 1 base and J by 4 bases, with 19 bases between. The DNA for the CDR3 is TGTGCCAGCAGTGAATTTCAGGGAGGGGGCGCTGGAGAGACCCAGTACTTC. It translates to CASSEFQGGGAGETQYF.

The chain joins TRBV5-5 to TRBJ1-4, with TRBD1 as a possible D gene (6 bases). The CDR3 covers 15 residues. Trimming removed 4 bases at V and 10 bases at J, with 20 bases between. CDR1 SGHKS and CDR2 YYEKEE come from the germline V gene (reference sequence). The CDR3, as DNA: TGTGCCAGCAGCGGGACGGGGGGGCGAGAGGGAAAACTGTTTTTT. This translates into CASSGTGGREGKLFF.

J is TRBJ1-6 and V is TRBV7-9; D gene unclear. The CDR3 contains 15 residues. Germline CDR1 SEHNR, CDR2 FQNEAQ (reference sequence). V was pared by 4 bases and J by 10 bases, with 17 bases between. CDR3 residues: CASSSMVGSGSPLHF. For the CDR3, the DNA is TGTGCCAGCAGCTCCATGGTAGGGTCTGGCTCACCCCTCCACTTT. Full variable domain (outside the CDR3, taken from reference TRBV7-9 and TRBJ1-6): DTGVSQNPRHKITKRGQNVTFRCDPISEHNRLYWYRQTLGQGPEFLTYFQNEAQLEKSRLLSDRFSAERPKGSFSTLEIQRTEQGDSAMYLCASSSMVGSGSPLHFGNGTRLTVT.

J is TRBJ2-7 and V is TRBV4-1, with TRBD2 matching over 11 bases. The CDR3 is 18 amino acids. J lost 1 base, V lost 3 bases, and 11 bases had no gene match. In germline, CDR1 is MGHRA, CDR2 YSYEKL. The CDR3 reads CASSQIMPRLAGSYEQYF. The CDR3 bases are TGCGCCAGCAGCCAGATAATGCCTCGACTAGCGGGGTCCTACGAGCAGTACTTC.

The chain has TRBV2 and TRBJ2-5; no clear D. Trimming pared 5 bases from V and 2 bases from J, leaving 12 bases between. The length of the CDR3 is 14 residues. Germline V gene data show CDR1 as SNHLY and CDR2 as FYNNEI. The CDR3 reads CASSFRALQETQYF. The DNA of the CDR3 is TGTGCCAGCAGTTTCCGGGCACTACAAGAGACCCAGTACTTC.

This chain uses TRBV7-9 with TRBJ2-1; D gene unclear. The CDR3 is 12 amino acids. V was clipped by 2 bases and J by 6 bases, with 5 bases between them. CDR1 is SEHNR and CDR2 is FQNEAQ in the germline V gene (reference sequence). In DNA form, the CDR3 reads TGTGCCAGCAGCTTATTAAGCAATGAGCAGTTCTTC. This sequence encodes CASSLLSNEQFF.

J is TRBJ2-1 and V is TRBV5-1; D assignment may be TRBD1 or TRBD2 (5 bases each). CDR3 size: 16 residues. Trimming removed 0 bases from V and 4 bases from J, with 14 bases in between. Looked up from germline, CDR1 is SGHRS and CDR2 is YFSETQ. The CDR3 nucleotides are TGCGCCAGCAGCTTGGATCCGGGACCATTTTACAATGAGCAGTTCTTC. Protein product: CASSLDPGPFYNEQFF.

This clone was picked up one time. J is TRBJ1-6 and V is TRBV27; D might be TRBD1 (6 bases). The CDR3 totals 15 residues. Trimming shortened V by 7 bases and J by 11 bases, and 21 bases separated the two germline ends. Germline values: CDR1 MNHEY, CDR2 SMNVEV (reference sequence). The CDR3 coding sequence is TGTGCCAGCATGGTATTAGGGGCAGGGGAAGCACCCCTCCACTTT. Protein: CASMVLGAGEAPLHF.